These 22 T cell receptor beta chains were all obtained from the same sample, sequenced in a study of cytomegalovirus exposure and HLA in healthy donors. The PCR employed 60 Vbeta primers together with 13 Jbeta primers. Generated by immunoSEQ multiplex PCR, the TCRdb table keeps only in-frame clones and is missing some. The table has roughly 80,000 clones, roughly 84% seen once. Input material: PBMCs. These receptors originate from a woman aged 45-59 years in good health and CMV-seronegative.

This sequence joins TRBV10-3 and TRBJ2-1; 7 bases align to TRBD1. J gave up 2 bases and V 3 bases, and 7 bases lay outside the gene matches. Germline CDR1 reads ENHRY; CDR2 reads SYGVKD. The CDR3 consists of 16 residues. CDR3 DNA: TGTGCCATCAGTGATAGGGACAGCACAGCCTACAATGAGCAGTTCTTC. It codes for CAISDRDSTAYNEQFF.

The V and J genes are TRBV30 and TRBJ2-2; 10 nucleotides line up with TRBD2. The trim removed 0 bases at V and 5 bases at J, leaving 24 bases unmatched. CDR3 length equals 22 residues. In germline, CDR1 is GTSNPN, CDR2 SVGIG (reference sequence). The CDR3 DNA reads TGTGCCTGGAGTGTAGCCCCCCCCCTAGCGGGAGATCCCCGGAGCTGTACCGGGGAGCTGTTTTTT. Translated, it gives CAWSVAPPLAGDPRSCTGELFF.

J is TRBJ2-5 and V is TRBV7-2, with 16 positions matching TRBD2. With V trimmed by 4 bases and J by 5 bases, 7 bases remained unmatched. The V gene's germline CDR1 is SGHTA and CDR2 FQGNSA. The CDR3 has 17 amino acids. The CDR3: CASSSRGTSGGAETQYF. Here the CDR3 DNA reads TGTGCCAGCAGCTCAAGAGGGACTAGCGGGGGGGCGGAGACCCAGTACTTC.

The V call is TRBV13, the J call TRBJ2-1; 9 bases are a match to TRBD2. With 5 bases clipped from V and 5 bases from J, the junction kept 10 bases outside the gene matches. Germline loops: CDR1 PRHDT, CDR2 FYEKMQ (reference sequence). The CDR3 is 16 residues long. The CDR3 nucleotides are TGTGCCAGCAGCCTTAACCCTAGCGGGGATCACAATGAGCAGTTCTTC. It yields the protein CASSLNPSGDHNEQFF. Using reference TRBV13 and TRBJ2-1 for the parts outside the CDR3, the full variable domain is AAGVIQSPRHLIKEKRETATLKCYPIPRHDTVYWYQQGPGQDPQFLISFYEKMQSDKGSIPDRFSAQQFSDYHSELNMSSLELGDSALYFCASSLNPSGDHNEQFFGPGTRLTVL.

The chain joins TRBV18 to TRBJ1-2; 9 nucleotides match TRBD1. V shed 6 bases, J shed 4 bases, and the junction held 3 bases outside the gene matches. This CDR3 contains 13 residues. Looked up from germline, CDR1 is KGHSH and CDR2 is LQKENI. The CDR3, as DNA: TGTGCCAGCTCCCAGACAGGGGGCTATGGCTACACCTTC. Protein sequence: CASSQTGGYGYTF. Using reference TRBV18 and TRBJ1-2 for the parts outside the CDR3, the full variable domain is NAGVMQNPRHLVRRRGQEARLRCSPMKGHSHVYWYRQLPEEGLKFMVYLQKENIIDESGMPKERFSAEFPKEGPSILRIQQVVRGDSAAYFCASSQTGGYGYTFGSGTRLTVV.

The chain combines TRBV19 with TRBJ1-5; 12 positions agree with TRBD1. Germline loops: CDR1 LNHDA, CDR2 SQIVND (reference sequence). J was trimmed by 8 bases and V by 7 bases; bases with no gene match: 9. CDR3 length equals 15 residues. CDR3 bases: TGTGCCAGTACCGCCGGGACAGGGGGCTCAAAGCCCCAGCATTTT. Translation: CASTAGTGGSKPQHF.

The DNA of the CDR3 is TGTGCCAGCAGTTCGAATGTTCGAGAGGGGGCCACTGAAGCTTTCTTT. Its translation is CASSSNVREGATEAFF. V gene TRBV27 combines with J gene TRBJ1-1; TRBD1 aligns across 7 bases. Germline lookup yields CDR1 MNHEY and CDR2 SMNVEV (reference sequence). The ends lost 4 bases at V and 4 bases at J; junction bases unmatched: 12. The CDR3 is 16 residues long.

The gene calls are TRBV5-1 and TRBJ2-1, with 10 bases lining up with TRBD2. CDR3 size: 15 residues. Trimming at V came to 5 bases and at J to 7 bases, leaving 9 bases not matched to a gene. Germline V gene data show CDR1 as SGHRS and CDR2 as YFSETQ. CDR3 DNA sequence: TGCGCCAGCAGTTTAACTAGCGGGATTAGTAATGAGCAGTTCTTC. Protein sequence: CASSLTSGISNEQFF.

The chain joins TRBV9 to TRBJ2-3; TRBD2 aligns across 10 bases. The CDR3 contains 16 residues. CDR1 and CDR2 (germline): SGDLS, YYNGEE. The trim removed 0 bases at V and 5 bases at J, leaving 6 bases unmatched. The CDR3 sequence is CASSVEGLAIEDTQYF. CDR3 bases: TGTGCCAGCAGCGTAGAGGGACTAGCGATCGAAGATACGCAGTATTTT.

V gene TRBV23-1 combines with J gene TRBJ2-5, with 9 positions matching TRBD2. TRBV23-1 is an open reading frame whose function is uncertain. Trimming removed 1 base from V and 4 bases from J; junction bases left unmatched: 22. There are 21 residues in the CDR3. The CDR3 spells CASSQFPFPPGSGSSVETQYF. In DNA, the CDR3 is TGCGCCAGCAGTCAATTTCCCTTTCCCCCGGGTAGCGGGAGTTCCGTAGAGACCCAGTACTTC.

The chain recombines TRBV18 with TRBJ1-1, with D possibly matching TRBD1 (5 bases). Germline CDR1 and CDR2: KGHSH and LQKENI. V was shortened by 3 bases and J by 5 bases, with 16 bases between the two germline ends. This CDR3 is 15 amino acids long. The CDR3 region is CASSPGQTLGTEAFF. In DNA, the CDR3 is TGTGCCAGCTCACCCGGACAAACCTTGGGTACTGAAGCTTTCTTT.

The chain joins TRBV9 to TRBJ2-3, with TRBD2 matching 10 bases. V shed 0 bases and J 2 bases; nucleotides not matched to a gene: 15. The CDR3 runs to 20 residues. Germline CDR1 SGDLS, CDR2 YYNGEE. The CDR3 DNA follows: TGTGCCAGCAGCGTAGAGGAGCGGGAGGGCCCCCCCTCACACACAGATACGCAGTATTTT. This gives the protein CASSVEEREGPPSHTDTQYF.

In this sample, this clone turned up once. The J gene is TRBJ1-1, the V gene TRBV28; TRBD1 agrees at 7 bases. V was pared by 1 base and J by 4 bases, with 3 bases of the junction left unmatched. CDR1 and CDR2 from the germline V gene are MDHEN and SYDVKM. The CDR3 has 14 amino acids. CDR3 DNA: TGTGCCAGCAGTTTATCCAGGGGGTTCACTGAAGCTTTCTTT. It encodes CASSLSRGFTEAFF.

The J gene is TRBJ1-2, the V gene TRBV6-1; 7 bases match TRBD1. The CDR3 spans 13 residues. CDR1 and CDR2 from the germline V gene are MNHNS and SASEGT. Trimming removed 6 bases from V and 3 bases from J; junction bases left unmatched: 4. The CDR3 nucleotides read TGTGCCAGCAGATTGACAGGGTACTATGGCTACACCTTC. This gives the protein CASRLTGYYGYTF.

A single count supports this clone. This sequence joins TRBV5-5 and TRBJ2-7, with 7 bases matching TRBD2. The germline gives CDR1 SGHKS, CDR2 YYEKEE (reference sequence). This CDR3 is built from 14 residues. The ends lost 1 base at V and 3 bases at J; junction bases unmatched: 4. This CDR3 reads CASSLLGRDYEQYF. The DNA of the CDR3 is TGTGCCAGCAGCTTGCTAGGGAGGGACTACGAGCAGTACTTC.

This clone was recorded only once. The CDR3 loop reads CASSHLAGATGELFF. The CDR3 DNA reads as TGCGCCAGCAGCCACCTAGCGGGAGCCACCGGGGAGCTGTTTTTT. The genes are TRBV4-1 and TRBJ2-2; 10 nucleotides match TRBD2. This CDR3 spans 15 amino acids. Germline loops: CDR1 MGHRA, CDR2 YSYEKL. The V gene end was trimmed by 3 bases and the J gene end by 4 bases; junction bases not matched to a gene: 2.

V gene TRBV5-1 combines with J gene TRBJ1-4, with a tentative D call TRBD1 (5 bases). The germline V gene has CDR1 SGHRS and CDR2 YFSETQ. CDR3 length: 14 residues. With 0 bases removed from V and 8 bases from J, the gap between germline ends came to 11 bases. In nucleotides, the CDR3 is TGCGCCAGCAGCTTGGGCAGGGCTGAAGAAAAACTGTTTTTT. Translated: CASSLGRAEEKLFF.

V usage is TRBV15 and J usage is TRBJ2-1; 8 bases line up with TRBD2. CDR1 is LNHNV and CDR2 is YYDKDF in the germline V gene (reference sequence). The CDR3 sequence is 14 residues long. V was pared by 3 bases and J by 6 bases, with 4 bases of the junction left unmatched. The DNA of the CDR3 is TGTGCCACCAGCAGCGGGGGGGCTCCCAATGAGCAGTTCTTC. Its translation is CATSSGGAPNEQFF.

The chain is built from TRBV7-8 and TRBJ2-1; 8 positions agree with TRBD2. Trimming at V came to 4 bases and at J to 6 bases, leaving 8 bases not matched to a gene. Germline assignment: CDR1 SGHVS and CDR2 FQNEAQ. The length of the CDR3 is 15 residues. The CDR3: CASSYSGVFPNEQFF. The CDR3 coding sequence is TGTGCCAGCAGCTATAGCGGGGTATTCCCCAATGAGCAGTTCTTC. Full variable domain (outside the CDR3, taken from reference TRBV7-8 and TRBJ2-1): GAGVSQSPRYKVAKRGQDVALRCDPISGHVSLFWYQQALGQGPEFLTYFQNEAQLDKSGLPSDRFFAERPEGSVSTLKIQRTQQEDSAVYLCASSYSGVFPNEQFFGPGTRLTVL.

V is TRBV11-3 and J is TRBJ2-1, with D uncertain. Germline CDR1 and CDR2: SGHNT and YENEEA. The CDR3 has 11 residues. V lost 5 bases and J 5 bases, leaving 4 bases between the germline ends. The CDR3 DNA reads TGTGCCAGCAGCCTCGACAATGAGCAGTTCTTC. This encodes CASSLDNEQFF.

The chain carries TRBV28 and TRBJ1-5, with a weak D call TRBD1 (6 bases). The germline gives CDR1 MDHEN, CDR2 SYDVKM. V was shortened by 7 bases and J by 6 bases, with 19 bases between the two germline ends. This CDR3 region has 15 residues. The CDR3 sequence: CASIRGGAGGQPQHF. The CDR3 bases are TGTGCCAGCATCCGGGGGGGGGCCGGCGGTCAGCCCCAGCATTTT.

The chain uses TRBV4-1 and TRBJ1-1; 12 nucleotides agree with TRBD1. The trim removed 1 base at V and 1 base at J, leaving 7 bases unmatched. CDR3 size: 18 residues. Germline values: CDR1 MGHRA, CDR2 YSYEKL. CDR3 amino acids: CASSQGGDRGRGNTEAFF. CDR3 bases: TGCGCCAGCAGCCAAGGTGGGGACAGGGGGCGCGGGAACACTGAAGCTTTCTTT.